The 9 T cell receptor beta chains listed next were all sequenced from one sample in a study of shared clonotypes between healthy human individuals. Some clones are missing from TCRdb's copy, which holds only in-frame ones; the method was immunoSEQ multiplex PCR. The sample consists of under 2,500,000 clones, around 95% of them appearing once. The sequenced sample was naive CD4+ T cells sorted from blood. As for subset: CD45RA+ positively selected. These receptors were collected from a man younger than 35 in good health.

This sequence joins TRBV7-3 and TRBJ2-5, with D hard to call. CDR1 SGHTA and CDR2 FQGTGA come from the germline V gene. The CDR3 has 9 amino acids. V was trimmed by 8 bases and J by 9 bases, leaving 7 bases between them. The CDR3, as DNA: TGTGCCAGCCCCCGGGCCCAGTACTTC. This gives the protein CASPRAQYF.

The chain has TRBV27 and TRBJ1-2, with 9 bases identical to TRBD1. In germline, CDR1 is MNHEY, CDR2 SMNVEV (reference sequence). The CDR3 is made up of 16 amino acids. V lost 3 bases to trimming and J lost 4 bases; unmatched junction nucleotides: 9. The CDR3 loop is CASSLGQNRGPYGYTF. The CDR3 nucleotides read TGTGCCAGCAGTTTGGGTCAGAACAGGGGGCCCTATGGCTACACCTTC.

The chain is built from TRBV11-2 and TRBJ2-3; 7 nucleotides match TRBD1. Trimming removed 2 bases from V and 3 bases from J; junction bases left unmatched: 5. Per germline, CDR1 SGHAT and CDR2 FQNNGV. The CDR3 covers 15 residues. CDR3: CASSLTGVGTDTQYF. Here the CDR3 DNA reads TGTGCCAGCAGCTTAACAGGGGTTGGGACAGATACGCAGTATTTT.

To note about this clone: The sample contains more than one DNA sequence encoding this CDR3. CDR3 amino acids: CASSLGGQGDYEQYF. The CDR3, as DNA: TGTGCCAGCAGTTTGGGGGGACAGGGAGACTACGAGCAGTACTTC. The chain joins TRBV28 to TRBJ2-7; 9 bases are shared with TRBD1. The CDR3 is made up of 15 amino acids. Germline-derived CDR1 and CDR2 are MDHEN and SYDVKM. The trim removed 3 bases at V and 3 bases at J, leaving 6 bases unmatched.

The rearrangement uses TRBV19 and TRBJ2-2; TRBD1 matches at 7 bases. With V trimmed by 6 bases and J by 5 bases, 6 bases remained unmatched. Germline CDR1 LNHDA, CDR2 SQIVND (reference sequence). This CDR3 contains 14 residues. As DNA, the CDR3 is TGTGCCAGTAGCACAGGGGTAAGGACCGGGGAGCTGTTTTTT. Its translation is CASSTGVRTGELFF.

The chain couples TRBV30 to TRBJ2-1; D is uncertain. Germline V gene sequence: CDR1 GTSNPN, CDR2 SVGIG (reference sequence). The germline V and J ends were trimmed by 2 bases and 1 base, with 24 bases remaining between them. The CDR3 loop spans 19 amino acids. CDR3 DNA sequence: TGTGCCTGGAGTCCCCTCCCCCCTAGGCGCCTATGGTCCTACAATGAGCAGTTCTTC. Residues: CAWSPLPPRRLWSYNEQFF.

The rearrangement links TRBV6-6 to TRBJ2-1, with TRBD1 identical over 8 bases. This CDR3 contains 14 residues. With 5 bases clipped from V and 7 bases from J, the junction kept 7 bases outside the gene matches. Germline V gene lookup returns CDR1 MNHNY and CDR2 SVGAGI (reference sequence). Here the CDR3 DNA reads TGTGCCAGCAGTAAGGCAGGGGGCTCGAATGAGCAGTTCTTC. It yields the protein CASSKAGGSNEQFF.

A word on this clone: Different DNA sequences within this sample yield the same CDR3. J is TRBJ2-3 and V is TRBV7-9, with D unclear. The ends were cut back, 5 bases at V and 3 bases at J, with 6 bases in the middle. This CDR3 is 12 amino acids long. The germline CDR1 and CDR2 sequences are SEHNR and FQNEAQ (reference sequence). The CDR3 DNA follows: TGTGCCAGCAGCCTAGGGACAGATACGCAGTATTTT. Protein product: CASSLGTDTQYF.

This rearrangement joins TRBV2 to TRBJ1-5; no reliable D call. The V gene's germline CDR1 is SNHLY and CDR2 FYNNEI. There are 15 residues in the CDR3. V dropped 7 bases and J dropped 4 bases, with 17 bases sitting between them. As DNA, the CDR3 is TGTGCCAGCATGTATGGCCAGGTCGGTAATCAGCCCCAGCATTTT. It codes for CASMYGQVGNQPQHF.